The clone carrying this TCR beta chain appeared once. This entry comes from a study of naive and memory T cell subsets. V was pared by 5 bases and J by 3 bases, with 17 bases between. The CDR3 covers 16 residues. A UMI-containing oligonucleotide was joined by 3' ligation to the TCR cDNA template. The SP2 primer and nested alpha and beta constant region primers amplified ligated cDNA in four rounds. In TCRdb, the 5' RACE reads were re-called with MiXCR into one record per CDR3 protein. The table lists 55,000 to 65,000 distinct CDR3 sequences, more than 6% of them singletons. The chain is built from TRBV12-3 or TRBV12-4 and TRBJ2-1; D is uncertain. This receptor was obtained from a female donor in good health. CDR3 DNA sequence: TGTGCCAGCAGTCCGGGCTCTCTCGGAAGCTACAATGAGCAGTTCTTC. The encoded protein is CASSPGSLGSYNEQFF.